This is a list of T cell receptor beta chains from one sample in a study of CD8 T cells in Susac syndrome. TCRdb re-derived calls from the immunoSEQ multiplex PCR reads in MiXCR, one entry per CDR3 protein. The sample includes about 160,000 distinct CDR3 sequences, approximately 94% of them seen just once. The sequencing input was CD4+ T cells from PBMCs. All receptors derive from a human donor with multiple sclerosis. The CDR3 runs from the conserved cysteine through the conserved F or W. A D gene is named only where the DNA matches it firmly. Expanded clones are given a class, and other clones once, few, many or no size at all.

j_gene: TRBJ1-4; v_gene: TRBV5-4; d_gene: TRBD1; abundance: -; CDR3aa: CASSLDGTGGEKLFF; CDR3nt: TGTGCCAGCAGCTTGGACGGGACAGGGGGTGAAAAACTGTTTTTT
j_gene: TRBJ2-7; v_gene: TRBV29-1; d_gene: -; abundance: -; CDR3aa: CSVGGGRYEQYF; CDR3nt: TGCAGCGTTGGGGGCGGGCGCTACGAGCAGTACTTC
j_gene: TRBJ1-1; v_gene: TRBV15; d_gene: -; abundance: -; CDR3aa: CATSRDGRVITEAFF; CDR3nt: TGTGCCACCAGCAGAGATGGTAGGGTGATCACTGAAGCTTTCTTT
j_gene: TRBJ1-2; v_gene: TRBV30; d_gene: -; abundance: -; CDR3aa: CAWSSGLLGYGYTF; CDR3nt: TGTGCCTGGAGTTCGGGCCTTTTGGGTTATGGCTACACCTTC
j_gene: TRBJ2-1; v_gene: TRBV3-1; d_gene: TRBD2; abundance: -; CDR3aa: CASSQDPGLAGLGEQFF; CDR3nt: TGTGCCAGCAGCCAAGATCCTGGCCTAGCGGGACTGGGGGAGCAGTTCTTC
j_gene: TRBJ2-1; v_gene: TRBV29-1; d_gene: -; abundance: -; CDR3aa: CSGGGLGGAEYNEQFF; CDR3nt: TGCAGCGGGGGGGGCCTTGGGGGAGCTGAGTACAATGAGCAGTTCTTC
j_gene: TRBJ1-2; v_gene: TRBV6-5; d_gene: TRBD1; abundance: -; CDR3aa: CASSYSGTGSYYGYTF; CDR3nt: TGTGCCAGCAGTTACTCGGGGACAGGATCCTACTATGGCTACACCTTC
j_gene: TRBJ1-5; v_gene: TRBV2; d_gene: -; abundance: few; CDR3aa: CASSPGLGNQPQHF; CDR3nt: TGTGCCAGCAGTCCTGGGCTGGGCAATCAGCCCCAGCATTTT
j_gene: TRBJ1-2; v_gene: TRBV12-3/TRBV12-4; d_gene: TRBD1; abundance: -; CDR3aa: CASRRTGTGGLYGYTF; CDR3nt: TGTGCCAGCAGGAGGACCGGGACAGGGGGACTCTATGGCTACACCTTC
j_gene: TRBJ2-3; v_gene: TRBV11-2; d_gene: TRBD1; abundance: -; CDR3aa: CASSRRLTGEYTDTQYF; CDR3nt: TGTGCCAGCAGCCGCCGATTGACAGGGGAGTACACAGATACGCAGTATTTT
j_gene: TRBJ2-5; v_gene: TRBV29-1; d_gene: -; abundance: -; CDR3aa: CSVPPWGRGRETQYF; CDR3nt: TGCAGCGTCCCTCCTTGGGGGAGAGGTCGGGAGACCCAGTACTTC
j_gene: TRBJ2-3; v_gene: TRBV29-1; d_gene: -; abundance: -; CDR3aa: CSVGQGTDTQYF; CDR3nt: TGCAGCGTTGGACAGGGCACAGATACGCAGTATTTT
j_gene: TRBJ2-2; v_gene: TRBV5-1; d_gene: -; abundance: -; CDR3aa: CASSLASFSGELFF; CDR3nt: TGCGCCAGCAGCTTGGCATCCTTCTCCGGGGAGCTGTTTTTT
j_gene: TRBJ1-1; v_gene: TRBV5-1; d_gene: TRBD1; abundance: -; CDR3aa: CASSQLGQGDTEAFF; CDR3nt: TGCGCCAGCAGCCAACTGGGACAGGGGGACACTGAAGCTTTCTTT
j_gene: TRBJ2-7; v_gene: TRBV29-1; d_gene: -; abundance: few; CDR3aa: CSVGGQGGYEQYF; CDR3nt: TGCAGCGTTGGGGGACAAGGAGGATACGAGCAGTACTTC
j_gene: TRBJ1-1; v_gene: TRBV3-1; d_gene: -; abundance: -; CDR3aa: CASSQGSKTGVTEAFF; CDR3nt: TGTGCCAGCAGCCAAGGGAGTAAGACTGGAGTTACTGAAGCTTTCTTT
j_gene: TRBJ2-5; v_gene: TRBV4-3; d_gene: TRBD2; abundance: few; CDR3aa: CASSQDSGGIVAQYF; CDR3nt: TGCGCCAGCAGCCAAGATAGCGGGGGGATAGTGGCTCAGTACTTC
j_gene: TRBJ2-7; v_gene: TRBV27; d_gene: TRBD2; abundance: -; CDR3aa: CASSLWVAGAPYF; CDR3nt: TGTGCCAGCAGTTTATGGGTAGCGGGAGCTCCGTACTTC
j_gene: TRBJ2-5; v_gene: TRBV10-3; d_gene: TRBD1; abundance: -; CDR3aa: CAISLTGEETQYF; CDR3nt: TGTGCCATCAGTCTAACAGGGGAAGAGACCCAGTACTTC
j_gene: TRBJ2-2; v_gene: TRBV5-1; d_gene: TRBD1; abundance: once; CDR3aa: CASSLQGTARELFF; CDR3nt: TGCGCCAGCAGCTTGCAAGGGACAGCCAGGGAGCTGTTTTTT
j_gene: TRBJ2-7; v_gene: TRBV4-3; d_gene: -; abundance: -; CDR3aa: CASSLSWGDHNEQYF; CDR3nt: TGCGCCAGCAGCCTGTCCTGGGGGGATCACAACGAGCAGTACTTC
j_gene: TRBJ2-5; v_gene: TRBV3-1; d_gene: TRBD1; abundance: -; CDR3aa: CASSLRTGKETQYF; CDR3nt: TGTGCCAGCAGCCTCCGGACAGGGAAAGAGACCCAGTACTTC
j_gene: TRBJ2-1; v_gene: TRBV14; d_gene: -; abundance: -; CDR3aa: CASSPINPLYNEQFF; CDR3nt: TGTGCCAGCAGCCCAATAAACCCCCTCTACAATGAGCAGTTCTTC
j_gene: TRBJ1-2; v_gene: TRBV7-9; d_gene: TRBD1; abundance: -; CDR3aa: CASQETGHGYTF; CDR3nt: TGTGCCAGCCAAGAGACAGGGCATGGCTACACCTTC
j_gene: TRBJ1-5; v_gene: TRBV12-3/TRBV12-4; d_gene: -; abundance: -; CDR3aa: CASSRDGAGQPQHF; CDR3nt: TGTGCCAGCAGCCGGGACGGCGCGGGTCAGCCCCAGCATTTT
j_gene: TRBJ1-1; v_gene: TRBV24-1; d_gene: -; abundance: -; CDR3aa: CATENTEAFF; CDR3nt: TGTGCCACTGAGAACACTGAAGCTTTCTTT
j_gene: TRBJ2-1; v_gene: TRBV20-1; d_gene: -; abundance: -; CDR3aa: CSARADEQFF; CDR3nt: TGCAGTGCTAGGGCGGATGAGCAGTTCTTC
j_gene: TRBJ2-3; v_gene: TRBV5-4; d_gene: -; abundance: -; CDR3aa: CASRLHSLGTDTQYF; CDR3nt: TGTGCCAGCAGATTGCACAGCCTAGGCACAGATACGCAGTATTTT
j_gene: TRBJ1-2; v_gene: TRBV29-1; d_gene: -; abundance: -; CDR3aa: CSVEGVSGFSVGGYTF; CDR3nt: TGCAGCGTTGAAGGGGTTTCGGGTTTCAGCGTTGGTGGCTACACCTTC
j_gene: TRBJ2-7; v_gene: TRBV9; d_gene: -; abundance: -; CDR3aa: CASSATGTGFYEQYF; CDR3nt: TGTGCCAGCAGCGCAACCGGGACTGGTTTCTACGAGCAGTACTTC
j_gene: TRBJ2-1; v_gene: TRBV3-1; d_gene: -; abundance: -; CDR3aa: CASSRDPRSYNEQFF; CDR3nt: TGTGCCAGCAGCCGGGATCCTCGCTCCTACAATGAGCAGTTCTTC
j_gene: TRBJ1-1; v_gene: TRBV30; d_gene: TRBD1; abundance: -; CDR3aa: CAWGQVAMKAFF; CDR3nt: TGTGCCTGGGGACAGGTTGCCATGAAAGCTTTCTTT
j_gene: TRBJ2-5; v_gene: TRBV7-7; d_gene: -; abundance: few; CDR3aa: CASSLGAGIQETQYF; CDR3nt: TGTGCCAGCAGCTTAGGGGCAGGAATTCAAGAGACCCAGTACTTC
j_gene: TRBJ2-7; v_gene: TRBV5-8; d_gene: TRBD1; abundance: -; CDR3aa: CASRLTGNQKQYF; CDR3nt: TGTGCCAGCAGATTGACAGGGAATCAAAAGCAGTACTTC
j_gene: TRBJ1-2; v_gene: TRBV2; d_gene: TRBD1; abundance: once; CDR3aa: CASSEEGQGEYGYTF; CDR3nt: TGTGCCAGCAGTGAAGAGGGACAGGGGGAGTATGGCTACACCTTC
j_gene: TRBJ1-2; v_gene: TRBV30; d_gene: TRBD1; abundance: -; CDR3aa: CAWTTGGAYGYTF; CDR3nt: TGTGCCTGGACCACAGGGGGCGCTTATGGCTACACCTTC
j_gene: TRBJ2-6; v_gene: TRBV19; d_gene: -; abundance: -; CDR3aa: CASSIDSPGTGANVLTF; CDR3nt: TGTGCCAGTAGTATAGATTCCCCAGGGACCGGGGCCAACGTCCTGACTTTC
j_gene: TRBJ1-5; v_gene: TRBV20-1; d_gene: TRBD1; abundance: -; CDR3aa: CSAAGTGAYNQPQHF; CDR3nt: TGCAGTGCTGCCGGGACAGGGGCTTACAATCAGCCCCAGCATTTT
j_gene: TRBJ2-7; v_gene: TRBV12-3/TRBV12-4; d_gene: TRBD2; abundance: -; CDR3aa: CASSGGLARSYEQYF; CDR3nt: TGTGCCAGCAGTGGGGGACTAGCAAGGTCCTACGAGCAGTACTTC
j_gene: TRBJ1-4; v_gene: TRBV4-3; d_gene: -; abundance: -; CDR3aa: CASSQDFGDRGKLFF; CDR3nt: TGCGCCAGCAGCCAAGATTTTGGCGACCGCGGAAAACTGTTTTTT
j_gene: TRBJ1-1; v_gene: TRBV7-9; d_gene: -; abundance: -; CDR3aa: CASSSWGVLNTEAFF; CDR3nt: TGTGCCAGCAGCTCGTGGGGAGTTCTGAACACTGAAGCTTTCTTT
j_gene: TRBJ2-7; v_gene: TRBV20-1; d_gene: -; abundance: -; CDR3aa: CSPGSYEQYF; CDR3nt: TGCAGTCCCGGGAGCTACGAGCAGTACTTC
j_gene: TRBJ2-5; v_gene: TRBV20-1; d_gene: -; abundance: -; CDR3aa: CSAGGTPKYF; CDR3nt: TGCAGTGCTGGGGGGACACCGAAGTACTTC
j_gene: TRBJ2-1; v_gene: TRBV5-1; d_gene: TRBD1; abundance: once; CDR3aa: CASSWNPGQGFNEQFF; CDR3nt: TGCGCCAGCAGCTGGAACCCGGGACAGGGTTTCAATGAGCAGTTCTTC
j_gene: TRBJ2-7; v_gene: TRBV11-2; d_gene: TRBD2; abundance: -; CDR3aa: CASSPGGYRELAYEQYF; CDR3nt: TGTGCCAGCAGCCCCGGGGGGTACCGGGAGTTGGCCTACGAGCAGTACTTC